The clone carrying this T cell receptor beta chain appeared many times. The data were taken from a study of T cells in Graves' hyperthyroidism and ophthalmopathy. Participants, patients aged 18 to 65, had newly diagnosed hyperthyroidism with a duration under 2 months. The source of the PBMCs was 8.5 to 10 ml of fresh peripheral blood. The source material, RNA transcripts, was used to amplify TCR beta CDR3 regions. A set of HTBI primers served as the primers for a first-round RT-PCR of the TCR CDR3. TCRdb passed the multiplex PCR reads through MiXCR, listing each CDR3 protein once. This sample has around 690,000 distinct CDR3 sequences, with approximately 15% found just once. CDR1 is SNHLY, CDR2 FYNNEI, per germline. The CDR3 extends over 13 amino acids. Between the trimmed V and J ends, which lost 6 bases and 2 bases, there was a span of 11 bases.

The TCR comes from a man in his fifties with Graves' hyperthyroidism. Sequenced sample: blood. The chain couples TRBV2 to TRBJ2-7; D might be TRBD1 (5 bases). The CDR3 DNA follows: TGTGCCAGCAGGCAGGGTCAAACCTACGAGCAGTACTTC. Protein product: CASRQGQTYEQYF.